The 14 T cell receptor beta chains listed next were all sequenced from one sample in a study of T cell repertoires in cytomegalovirus infection. MiXCR was run by TCRdb on the reads, yielding one entry per CDR3 protein. Of 200,000 or so distinct CDR3 sequences in the sample, about 21% were seen once. The sequenced sample consisted of PBMCs. Receptors originate from a human donor in good health (CMV status not recorded). Some clones in this sample may be carry-over from other donors' samples.

The chain couples TRBV6-1 to TRBJ1-2, with D hard to call. This CDR3 is built from 15 residues. V lost 0 bases and J 4 bases, leaving 12 bases between the germline ends. The germline V gene has CDR1 MNHNS and CDR2 SASEGT. The CDR3 protein is CASSEAAGGLYGYTF. The DNA for the CDR3 is TGTGCCAGCAGTGAAGCGGCAGGCGGACTCTATGGCTACACCTTC.

This clonotype was observed a handful of times. The V gene is TRBV11-3, the J gene TRBJ2-1; maybe TRBD1 (6 bases). The CDR3 spans 15 residues. Germline V CDR1 and CDR2: SGHNT, YENEEA. With 4 bases removed from V and 8 bases from J, the gap between germline ends came to 18 bases. CDR3 nucleotides: TGTGCCAGCAGCTCCAGGGGATGGCCCGCGGATGAGCAGTTCTTC. Protein product: CASSSRGWPADEQFF.

Turning to this clonotype: Just one base apart from a much larger clone, this may be a read error. The J gene is TRBJ1-3, the V gene TRBV28, with unresolved D. The CDR3 loop spans 12 amino acids. CDR1 MDHEN and CDR2 SYDVKM come from the germline V gene. This chain's CDR3 is CASRLALDTIYF. DNA of the CDR3: TGTGCCAGCCGTTTAGCCCTAGACACCATATATTTT.

This sequence joins TRBV20-1 and TRBJ1-2; 9 bases fit TRBD1. With V trimmed by 6 bases and J by 7 bases, 9 bases remained unmatched. The CDR3 totals 13 residues. Germline lookup yields CDR1 DFQATT and CDR2 SNEGSKA (reference sequence). Here the CDR3 reads CSARRTGEGGYTF. For the CDR3, the DNA is TGCAGTGCGAGACGGACAGGGGAGGGTGGCTACACCTTC.

A few counts support this clonotype. This chain connects TRBV14 to TRBJ2-2; weak D call: TRBD1 (6 bases). The CDR3 covers 16 residues. V lost 3 bases and J lost 4, with 15 bases in between. The germline V gene encodes CDR1 SGHDN and CDR2 FVKESK. The CDR3 sequence: CASSHPQGFSTGELFF. In nucleotides, the CDR3 is TGTGCCAGCAGCCACCCACAGGGCTTTAGCACCGGGGAGCTGTTTTTT.

There are a few counts of this clonotype. The chain links TRBV29-1 to TRBJ2-7, with 11 bases lining up with TRBD2. CDR3 size: 15 residues. The germline V gene encodes CDR1 SQVTM and CDR2 ANQGSEA. Trimming cost V 6 bases and J 7 bases; bases outside gene matches: 14. CDR3 DNA sequence: TGCAGCGTCTCCTTAGCGGGAGGGCAGAAACGGGAGCAGTACTTC. Protein product: CSVSLAGGQKREQYF.

This clonotype was picked up many times. The chain couples TRBV7-2 to TRBJ1-5, with D perhaps matching TRBD1 (6 bases). V was trimmed by 5 bases and J by 0 bases, leaving 14 bases between them. The germline CDR1 and CDR2 sequences are SGHTA and FQGNSA. The CDR3 has 16 amino acids. CDR3 DNA sequence: TGTGCCAGCAGCGTAGGGACACCTTATAGCAATCAGCCCCAGCATTTT. Translation gives CASSVGTPYSNQPQHF.

This clonotype was seen only a few times. The chain employs TRBV4-1 and TRBJ1-1, with D uncertain. The germline V and J ends were trimmed by 0 bases and 4 bases, with 12 bases remaining between them. CDR1 and CDR2 from the germline V gene are MGHRA and YSYEKL. This CDR3 is built from 15 residues. For the CDR3, the DNA is TGCGCCAGCAGCCAAGAACTGAGGGCTGCCACTGAAGCTTTCTTT. Its translation: CASSQELRAATEAFF.

This clonotype was seen only a few times. The chain employs TRBV7-3 and TRBJ1-2, with 7 bases aligning to TRBD1. Germline lookup yields CDR1 SGHTA and CDR2 FQGTGA. This CDR3 region has 15 residues. V dropped 5 bases and J dropped 8; count of bases not matched to a gene: 14. Here the CDR3 DNA reads TGTGCCAGCAGCCCAGACCCGGGACAGTTGATCGGCTACACCTTC. This translates into CASSPDPGQLIGYTF.

J is TRBJ1-1 and V is TRBV20-1; 8 positions match TRBD1. There are 15 residues in the CDR3. Germline CDR1 is DFQATT and CDR2 is SNEGSKA (reference sequence). V lost 2 bases and J lost 4; bases outside the gene matches: 9. CDR3 sequence: CSARTTGGRSTEAFF. The CDR3 nucleotides are TGCAGTGCTAGAACTACAGGGGGGCGTTCCACTGAAGCTTTCTTT.

Concerning this clonotype itself: The junction and the germline gene differ at one end; a read error may be behind it. The CDR3 DNA reads TGTGCCAGCAGCCCCCTATCCATCCACAGGGGCCATACCGCCTACGAGCATTACTTC. This codes for CASSPLSIHRGHTAYEHYF. This chain joins TRBV27 and TRBJ2-7; 7 nucleotides align to TRBD1. The CDR3 sequence is 19 residues long. Per the germline V gene, CDR1 is MNHEY and CDR2 is SMNVEV (reference sequence).

CDR3 bases: TGCAGCGTCGTCGTGGGCAGCACAGATACGCAGTATTTT. Protein: CSVVVGSTDTQYF. The gene calls are TRBV29-1 and TRBJ2-3; D unresolved. V shed 6 bases and J shed 0 bases, with 10 bases lying between them. CDR3 length: 13 residues. Looked up from germline, CDR1 is SQVTM and CDR2 is ANQGSEA.

This clonotype was counted many times. The V and J genes are TRBV7-8 and TRBJ2-1; 12 nucleotides agree with TRBD2. V shed 6 bases, J shed 7 bases, and the junction held 16 bases outside the gene matches. Germline V gene sequence: CDR1 SGHVS, CDR2 FQNEAQ. The CDR3 contains 18 residues. CDR3 in amino acids: CASRFRVLSSGGGNEQFF. CDR3 coding DNA: TGTGCCAGCAGGTTTAGGGTTTTGTCTAGCGGGGGGGGAAATGAGCAGTTCTTC.

This clonotype was counted between two and nine times. CDR3 loop: CASSEGGGAKTQYF. The CDR3 bases are TGTGCCAGCAGTGAAGGCGGGGGGGCGAAGACCCAGTACTTC. The V gene is TRBV6-4, the J gene TRBJ2-5, with TRBD2 identical over 9 bases. This CDR3 has 14 amino acids. The germline V gene has CDR1 MRHNA and CDR2 SNTAGT. The ends lost 3 bases at V and 6 bases at J; junction bases unmatched: 5.